This entry lists 20 T cell receptor beta chains sequenced from one sample in a study of T cells in localized non-small cell lung cancer. The method was immunoSEQ multiplex PCR; TCRdb's version includes in-frame clones alone and lacks a portion of them. The profile shows around 48,000 clones, 77% of them singletons. The source was peripheral blood, collected before any cancer treatment. The receptors were sampled from a man between 40 and 75 years old with stage I squamous cell lung carcinoma.

The rearrangement uses TRBV4-1 and TRBJ2-2; no clear D. CDR3 size: 14 residues. V lost 0 bases and J 13 bases, leaving 15 bases between the germline ends. Germline CDR1 MGHRA, CDR2 YSYEKL. The CDR3 region has the DNA TGCGCCAGCAGCCAAGATCTTGAAGGAAAAGGGCTGTTTTTT. Translation gives CASSQDLEGKGLFF.

Only a few counts were recorded for this clone. This chain joins TRBV10-2 and TRBJ1-1; possibly TRBD1 for D (5 bases). V was trimmed by 11 bases and J by 1 base, leaving 11 bases between them. This CDR3 has 12 amino acids. Per the germline V gene, CDR1 is WSHSY and CDR2 is SAAADI. In DNA form, the CDR3 reads TGCGCCGTCACCCAGGGGAACACTGAAGCTTTCTTT. Translating it yields CAVTQGNTEAFF.

CDR3 protein: CASSLGDSSYEQYF. The CDR3 DNA reads TGCGCCAGCAGCTTGGGGGACAGCTCCTACGAGCAGTACTTC. The chain uses TRBV5-1 and TRBJ2-7, with 7 bases lining up with TRBD1. V shed 0 bases, J shed 0 bases, and the junction held 0 bases outside the gene matches. The CDR3 has 14 amino acids. Per the germline V gene, CDR1 is SGHRS and CDR2 is YFSETQ.

This chain's CDR3 is CATSRSGRGGPSIQYF. CDR3 bases: TGTGCCACCAGCAGGTCTGGGCGGGGGGGGCCAAGCATCCAGTACTTC. This rearrangement joins TRBV15 to TRBJ2-5, with 9 bases matching TRBD2. Germline V lookup: CDR1 LNHNV, CDR2 YYDKDF (reference sequence). The CDR3 sequence is 16 residues long. After removal of 3 bases from V and 10 bases from J, the junction contained 15 bases not matched to a gene.

The V and J genes are TRBV15 and TRBJ2-5; 12 nucleotides align to TRBD1. Trimming cost V 5 bases and J 4 bases; bases outside gene matches: 8. The CDR3 sequence is 16 residues long. The germline V gene encodes CDR1 LNHNV and CDR2 YYDKDF (reference sequence). The CDR3 loop reads CATSPKGQGAGETQYF. The DNA for the CDR3 is TGTGCCACCAGCCCAAAGGGACAGGGGGCGGGAGAGACCCAGTACTTC.

A single count supports this clone. J is TRBJ2-7 and V is TRBV5-1; D call uncertain. CDR1 SGHRS and CDR2 YFSETQ come from the germline V gene. The CDR3 spans 16 residues. With 0 bases removed from V and 2 bases from J, the gap between germline ends came to 15 bases. The CDR3 loop is CASSLERHGRAYEQYF. The CDR3 DNA reads as TGCGCCAGCAGCTTGGAACGACACGGACGCGCCTACGAGCAGTACTTC. Supplemented by reference TRBV5-1 and TRBJ2-7, the full variable domain reads KAGVTQTPRYLIKTRGQQVTLSCSPISGHRSVSWYQQTPGQGLQFLFEYFSETQRNKGNFPGRFSGRQFSNSRSEMNVSTLELGDSALYLCASSLERHGRAYEQYFGPGTRLTVT.

V gene TRBV7-3 combines with J gene TRBJ2-5; D gene unclear. Per the germline V gene, CDR1 is SGHTA and CDR2 is FQGTGA. V was pared by 5 bases and J by 2 bases, with 9 bases between. The CDR3 is made up of 13 amino acids. The CDR3 nucleotides read TGTGCCAGCAGCCCGACTCGTCAAGAGACCCAGTACTTC. Amino acids: CASSPTRQETQYF.

In nucleotides, the CDR3 is TGTGCCAGTAAACTGGGACAGAGCAATCAGCCCCAGCATTTT. As protein: CASKLGQSNQPQHF. The chain recombines TRBV19 with TRBJ1-5; 7 bases align to TRBD1. V was pared by 7 bases and J by 1 base, with 4 bases of the junction left unmatched. Germline CDR1 and CDR2: LNHDA and SQIVND (reference sequence). This CDR3 has 14 residues.

The chain joins TRBV6-1 to TRBJ1-4; weak D call: TRBD1 (5 bases). Germline V lookup: CDR1 MNHNS, CDR2 SASEGT. With 1 base removed from V and 7 bases from J, the gap between germline ends came to 13 bases. This CDR3 comprises 15 residues. The CDR3 sequence is CASSEGGTVGEKLFF. In DNA, the CDR3 is TGTGCCAGCAGTGAAGGGGGCACGGTCGGTGAAAAACTGTTTTTT.

V and J are TRBV6-6 and TRBJ2-2, with D tentatively TRBD1 or TRBD2 (6 bases each). Trimming cost V 8 bases and J 4 bases, with 17 bases left between them. This CDR3 has 15 residues. Germline loops: CDR1 MNHNY, CDR2 SVGAGI (reference sequence). The CDR3 sequence is CASAKGGPGTGELFF. The CDR3 nucleotides are TGTGCCAGCGCAAAAGGGGGGCCGGGCACCGGGGAGCTGTTTTTT.

The chain recombines TRBV5-1 with TRBJ1-1; perhaps TRBD1 as D (5 bases). Looked up from germline, CDR1 is SGHRS and CDR2 is YFSETQ. The germline V and J ends were trimmed by 0 bases and 3 bases, with 9 bases remaining between them. This CDR3 comprises 14 residues. The CDR3 DNA reads TGCGCCAGCAGCTTGGGACAGCTTGACACTGAAGCTTTCTTT. Protein product: CASSLGQLDTEAFF.

J is TRBJ1-5 and V is TRBV28; possible D gene TRBD1, 6 bases. V was pared by 4 bases and J by 3 bases, with 10 bases between. CDR3 length: 14 amino acids. From germline, CDR1 is MDHEN and CDR2 SYDVKM. The CDR3 sequence: CASSSGAVNQPQHF. The CDR3 region has the DNA TGTGCCAGCAGTTCGGGGGCAGTCAATCAGCCCCAGCATTTT.

The chain employs TRBV2 and TRBJ2-5; TRBD1 might be the D (6 bases). The V end lost 8 bases, the J end lost 7 bases, and 17 bases lay between the germline ends. Germline V gene lookup returns CDR1 SNHLY and CDR2 FYNNEI. The CDR3 spans 13 residues. Written as DNA, the CDR3 is TGTGCCAGCGGACGGACAGCCGATGGGACCCAGTACTTC. Its protein product is CASGRTADGTQYF.

CDR3 region: CATSSTSGGAGYEQYF. The CDR3 DNA follows: TGTGCCACCAGCAGCACCAGCGGGGGGGCCGGGTACGAGCAGTACTTC. The chain links TRBV15 to TRBJ2-7; 10 bases agree with TRBD2. CDR3 length: 16 amino acids. The germline gives CDR1 LNHNV, CDR2 YYDKDF (reference sequence). J lost 4 bases, V lost 3 bases, and 9 bases had no gene match. Full variable domain (remainder filled in from reference TRBV15 and TRBJ2-7): DAMVIQNPRYQVTQFGKPVTLSCSQTLNHNVMYWYQQKSSQAPKLLFHYYDKDFNNEADTPDNFQSRRPNTSFCFLDIRSPGLGDTAMYLCATSSTSGGAGYEQYFGPGTRLTVT.

This chain links TRBV18 with TRBJ1-2; weak D call: TRBD1 (6 bases). Looked up from germline, CDR1 is KGHSH and CDR2 is LQKENI. The CDR3 consists of 16 residues. V lost 1 base, J lost 4 bases, and 16 bases lay in between. DNA of the CDR3: TGTGCCAGCTCACCACTTATGGACAGCGAGGCCTATGGCTACACCTTC. Its translation is CASSPLMDSEAYGYTF.

The chain links TRBV25-1 to TRBJ2-7; the match to TRBD2 covers 8 bases. Germline CDR1 and CDR2: MGHDK and SYGVNS. Trimming took 8 bases from V and 3 from J; bases not matched to a gene: 9. The CDR3 runs 14 residues. CDR3 bases: TGTGCCAGCTCGGGGAGCGGGGGATACTACGAGCAGTACTTC. Translation: CASSGSGGYYEQYF.

The J gene is TRBJ1-2, the V gene TRBV2; D remains unclear. The germline CDR1 and CDR2 sequences are SNHLY and FYNNEI. This CDR3 spans 11 amino acids. V was pared by 8 bases and J by 2 bases, with 6 bases between. CDR3 sequence: CASADNYGYTF. The CDR3 DNA reads TGTGCCAGCGCCGACAACTATGGCTACACCTTC.

The genes are TRBV19 and TRBJ1-5; a weak D match, TRBD1 (5 bases). Germline V gene sequence: CDR1 LNHDA, CDR2 SQIVND (reference sequence). This CDR3 comprises 15 residues. V was pared by 7 bases and J by 4 bases, with 17 bases between. CDR3 sequence: CASTLARVANQPQHF. CDR3 nucleotides: TGTGCCAGTACCCTGGCCAGGGTTGCAAATCAGCCCCAGCATTTT.

This chain links TRBV9 with TRBJ2-3; a possible D gene is TRBD2 (6 bases). V was pared by 0 bases and J by 13 bases, with 12 bases between. Germline V gene lookup returns CDR1 SGDLS and CDR2 YYNGEE. The CDR3 covers 12 residues. This CDR3 is CASSVGDSQKYF. CDR3 nucleotide sequence: TGTGCCAGCAGCGTAGGGGACTCCCAGAAGTATTTT. Drawing the rest from reference TRBV9 and TRBJ2-3, the complete variable domain is DSGVTQTPKHLITATGQRVTLRCSPRSGDLSVYWYQQSLDQGLQFLIQYYNGEERAKGNILERFSAQQFPDLHSELNLSSLELGDSALYFCASSVGDSQKYFGPGTRLTVL.

The chain couples TRBV27 to TRBJ1-2; D remains ambiguous. Germline loops: CDR1 MNHEY, CDR2 SMNVEV (reference sequence). This CDR3 spans 15 amino acids. The V gene lost 5 bases and the J gene lost 4 bases, with 17 bases spanning the gap. The CDR3, as DNA: TGTGCCAGCAGTGGCCGGCGTGGGTCTGGCTATGGCTACACCTTC. As protein: CASSGRRGSGYGYTF.